Listed below are T cell receptor beta chains from one sample, sequenced in a study of cytotoxic CD8 clonotypes in ibrutinib-treated CLL. TCRdb's table, derived via immunoSEQ multiplex PCR, lists solely in-frame clones and lacks some. Of 150,000 or so clones listed, roughly four fifths are singletons. The sample consisted of PBMCs, taken after 24 months of ibrutinib treatment. These receptor sequences come from a human donor with chronic lymphocytic leukemia. Each CDR3 is given with its conserved first and last residue. Fields, in order: clone size, V gene, J gene, D gene, CDR3 protein, CDR3 DNA. A D gene is named only where the DNA matches it firmly. Only part of the rows carry a size: once, few, many, or a class if the clone is expanded.

size: -
V: TRBV19
J: TRBJ2-3
D: -
CDR3: CASRTTGTGSDTQYF
DNA: TGTGCCAGTAGGACAACAGGGACGGGGTCAGATACGCAGTATTTT

size: -
V: TRBV6-5
J: TRBJ1-5
D: -
CDR3: CASSLQKGANQPQHF
DNA: TGTGCCAGCAGCCTACAGAAAGGGGCAAATCAGCCCCAGCATTTT

size: -
V: TRBV2
J: TRBJ2-1
D: -
CDR3: CASLLTTYNEQFF
DNA: TGTGCCAGCCTCCTCACAACCTACAATGAGCAGTTCTTC

size: -
V: TRBV18
J: TRBJ2-7
D: TRBD1
CDR3: CASSPGQGGTYEQYF
DNA: TGTGCCAGCTCCCCAGGACAGGGTGGCACCTACGAGCAGTACTTC

size: -
V: TRBV28
J: TRBJ1-3
D: -
CDR3: CASSSTSGNTIYF
DNA: TGTGCCAGCAGTTCCACATCTGGGAACACCATATATTTT

size: once
V: TRBV19
J: TRBJ1-2
D: TRBD1
CDR3: CASVGTGHGYTF
DNA: TGTGCCAGCGTAGGGACAGGACATGGCTACACCTTC

size: many
V: TRBV29-1
J: TRBJ1-6
D: -
CDR3: CSVRIGGGYNSPLHF
DNA: TGCAGCGTGAGAATCGGAGGCGGCTATAATTCACCCCTCCACTTT

size: -
V: TRBV6-5
J: TRBJ1-2
D: TRBD1
CDR3: CASRKGQGGRGYTF
DNA: TGTGCCAGCAGAAAGGGACAGGGAGGACGTGGCTACACCTTC

size: -
V: TRBV19
J: TRBJ1-3
D: TRBD1
CDR3: CASTTTGSGTGNTIYF
DNA: TGTGCCAGTACCACGACAGGGAGCGGGACTGGAAACACCATATATTTT

size: -
V: TRBV15
J: TRBJ1-5
D: -
CDR3: CATSRNRAPGSNQPQHF
DNA: TGTGCCACCAGCAGAAACAGGGCCCCCGGGAGCAATCAGCCCCAGCATTTT

size: -
V: TRBV7-3
J: TRBJ2-2
D: TRBD2
CDR3: CASSSSGRDTGELFF
DNA: TGTGCCAGCAGTAGTAGCGGGAGGGACACCGGGGAGCTGTTTTTT

size: -
V: TRBV19
J: TRBJ1-2
D: TRBD1
CDR3: CASSPRLDRGLGYTF
DNA: TGTGCCAGTAGTCCCCGTCTGGACAGGGGGCTTGGCTACACCTTC

size: once
V: TRBV27
J: TRBJ2-1
D: -
CDR3: CASSLARGNEQFF
DNA: TGTGCCAGCAGTTTAGCCAGGGGCAATGAGCAGTTCTTC

size: -
V: TRBV7-9
J: TRBJ1-3
D: -
CDR3: CASSLGGGPYSGNTIYF
DNA: TGTGCCAGCAGCTTAGGAGGGGGTCCCTACTCTGGAAACACCATATATTTT

size: -
V: TRBV6-6
J: TRBJ1-1
D: -
CDR3: CASSYGRMNTEAFF
DNA: TGTGCCAGCAGTTACGGACGGATGAACACTGAAGCTTTCTTT

size: -
V: TRBV27
J: TRBJ2-2
D: -
CDR3: CASSFYRGNTGELFF
DNA: TGTGCCAGCAGTTTCTACCGGGGAAACACCGGGGAGCTGTTTTTT

size: -
V: TRBV5-6
J: TRBJ1-1
D: -
CDR3: CASSLIANTEAFF
DNA: TGTGCCAGCAGCTTGATAGCGAACACTGAAGCTTTCTTT

size: once
V: TRBV5-6
J: TRBJ2-7
D: TRBD1
CDR3: CASSSNRGFTYEQYF
DNA: TGTGCCAGCAGTTCTAACAGGGGATTCACCTACGAGCAGTACTTC

size: -
V: TRBV19
J: TRBJ2-3
D: TRBD1
CDR3: CASSSGQVGSDTQYF
DNA: TGTGCCAGTAGTTCCGGACAGGTCGGGTCAGATACGCAGTATTTT

size: -
V: TRBV7-9
J: TRBJ1-4
D: -
CDR3: CASSPAFNEKLFF
DNA: TGTGCCAGCAGTCCAGCCTTTAATGAAAAACTGTTTTTT

size: -
V: TRBV29-1
J: TRBJ1-2
D: -
CDR3: CSVSLAGGRGYTF
DNA: TGCAGCGTCAGCCTCGCGGGGGGGCGAGGCTACACCTTC

size: -
V: TRBV7-2
J: TRBJ1-5
D: TRBD1
CDR3: CASSPRGGSNQPQHF
DNA: TGTGCCAGCAGCCCCCGAGGGGGCAGCAATCAGCCCCAGCATTTT

size: -
V: TRBV6-5
J: TRBJ1-2
D: TRBD1
CDR3: CASSFTGGGGYTF
DNA: TGTGCCAGCAGTTTTACAGGGGGCGGCGGCTACACCTTC

size: -
V: TRBV4-3
J: TRBJ2-7
D: -
CDR3: CASSQVSGAEQYF
DNA: TGCGCCAGCAGCCAAGTTTCGGGGGCCGAGCAGTACTTC

size: -
V: TRBV9
J: TRBJ2-7
D: TRBD2
CDR3: CASSPGTGRDKYF
DNA: TGTGCCAGCAGCCCCGGCACCGGGAGGGACAAGTACTTC

size: -
V: TRBV7-2
J: TRBJ2-3
D: TRBD1
CDR3: CASSGGQGAVDTQYF
DNA: TGTGCCAGCAGCGGCGGACAGGGGGCGGTGGATACGCAGTATTTT

size: -
V: TRBV6-5
J: TRBJ2-2
D: -
CDR3: CATLPDGRDTGELFF
DNA: TGTGCCACCTTACCCGACGGTCGGGACACCGGGGAGCTGTTTTTT

size: once
V: TRBV2
J: TRBJ1-2
D: -
CDR3: CASHLQGPSGYGYTF
DNA: TGTGCCAGCCATCTCCAGGGGCCTTCCGGGTATGGCTACACCTTC

size: -
V: TRBV18
J: TRBJ1-4
D: TRBD1
CDR3: CASHRTGQNEKLFF
DNA: TGTGCCAGCCATCGGACAGGGCAAAATGAAAAACTGTTTTTT

size: -
V: TRBV20-1
J: TRBJ2-1
D: -
CDR3: CSAGTYEQFF
DNA: TGCAGTGCCGGCACTTATGAGCAGTTCTTC

size: once
V: TRBV7-2
J: TRBJ2-4
D: -
CDR3: CASSSLVVADVAKNIQYF
DNA: TGTGCCAGCAGCTCCCTAGTGGTAGCGGACGTAGCCAAAAACATTCAGTACTTC

size: -
V: TRBV5-4
J: TRBJ1-6
D: TRBD1
CDR3: CASSPDRGVYNSPLHF
DNA: TGTGCCAGCAGTCCTGACAGGGGCGTCTATAATTCACCCCTCCACTTT

size: -
V: TRBV5-5
J: TRBJ1-5
D: TRBD1
CDR3: CASTKTGEFNQPQHF
DNA: TGTGCCAGCACCAAGACAGGGGAATTCAATCAGCCCCAGCATTTT

size: once
V: TRBV6-6
J: TRBJ2-7
D: TRBD2
CDR3: CASSEMTSGSIEQYF
DNA: TGTGCCAGCAGTGAGATGACTAGCGGGAGTATCGAGCAGTACTTC

size: -
V: TRBV11-3
J: TRBJ2-7
D: -
CDR3: CASGHEQYF
DNA: TGTGCCAGCGGCCACGAGCAGTACTTC

size: -
V: TRBV28
J: TRBJ1-1
D: -
CDR3: CASSPYRQDNTEAFF
DNA: TGTGCCAGCAGTCCCTACCGACAGGATAACACTGAAGCTTTCTTT

size: once
V: TRBV18
J: TRBJ1-2
D: TRBD1
CDR3: CASSHGTGLAGNYGYTF
DNA: TGTGCCAGCTCACATGGGACAGGGCTGGCTGGGAACTATGGCTACACCTTC